The rows below give T cell receptor beta chains drawn from one sample of a study of blood T cell repertoires in COVID-19. Some clones are missing from TCRdb's copy, which holds only in-frame ones; the method was immunoSEQ multiplex PCR. The data show 150,000 to 200,000 clones, approximately 86% seen once. The sample comprised peripheral blood. The receptors were sampled from a man in his sixties with acute or convalescent COVID-19. Both conserved end residues are part of each CDR3. D genes are given only for firm matches. Clone size, where shown, is once, few, many, or a class for clones that have expanded.

D: TRBD2; size: .; J: TRBJ2-2; V: TRBV2; CDR3: CASSARPGLSVAGELFF; DNA: TGTGCCAGCAGTGCAAGACCGGGACTATCTGTGGCCGGGGAGCTGTTTTTT
D: .; size: .; J: TRBJ1-6; V: TRBV6-5; CDR3: CASSYSGSGGSPLHF; DNA: TGTGCCAGCAGTTACTCTGGGAGCGGTGGATCACCCCTCCACTTT
D: .; size: .; J: TRBJ1-1; V: TRBV6-5; CDR3: CASSYSSRGNTEAFF; DNA: TGTGCCAGCAGTTACTCGAGTAGAGGGAACACTGAAGCTTTCTTT
D: .; size: .; J: TRBJ2-1; V: TRBV6-6; CDR3: CASSRDYNEQFF; DNA: TGTGCCAGCAGCCGGGACTACAATGAGCAGTTCTTC
D: .; size: .; J: TRBJ2-7; V: TRBV19; CDR3: CASSPISGPHEQYF; DNA: TGTGCCAGTAGTCCCATCTCAGGCCCCCACGAGCAGTACTTC
D: .; size: few; J: TRBJ1-5; V: TRBV30; CDR3: CAWSYRLNQPQHF; DNA: TGTGCCTGGAGCTATAGACTGAATCAGCCCCAGCATTTT
D: .; size: .; J: TRBJ2-1; V: TRBV29-1; CDR3: CSVRLLYNEQFF; DNA: TGCAGCGTTAGACTTTTATACAATGAGCAGTTCTTC
D: TRBD1; size: .; J: TRBJ1-2; V: TRBV30; CDR3: CAWSADRGTGYTF; DNA: TGTGCCTGGAGTGCCGACAGGGGCACTGGCTACACCTTC
D: TRBD2; size: .; J: TRBJ2-3; V: TRBV3-1/TRBV3-2; CDR3: CASSRGTSGTSSTDTQYF; DNA: TGTGCCAGCAGCCGCGGGACTAGCGGGACCTCTAGCACAGATACGCAGTATTTT
D: TRBD2; size: once; J: TRBJ2-7; V: TRBV5-1; CDR3: CASSLALTSGVSYEQYF; DNA: TGCGCCAGCAGCTTGGCCCTGACTAGCGGGGTCTCCTACGAGCAGTACTTC
D: .; size: few; J: TRBJ1-4; V: TRBV11-2; CDR3: CASSSLQGRGEKLFF; DNA: TGTGCCAGCAGCTCACTCCAGGGGCGGGGGGAAAAACTGTTTTTT
D: .; size: .; J: TRBJ1-3; V: TRBV10-2; CDR3: CASSVGGSSGNTIYF; DNA: TGCGCCAGCAGTGTGGGGGGTTCCTCTGGAAACACCATATATTTT
D: TRBD2; size: .; J: TRBJ2-3; V: TRBV5-4; CDR3: CASSSEGLAGVDTQYF; DNA: TGTGCCAGCAGCTCCGAGGGACTAGCGGGAGTAGATACGCAGTATTTT
D: TRBD1; size: .; J: TRBJ1-2; V: TRBV19; CDR3: CASSTSKKRQGNYGYTF; DNA: TGTGCCAGTAGTACCTCCAAAAAAAGACAGGGTAACTATGGCTACACCTTC
D: TRBD2; size: .; J: TRBJ2-7; V: TRBV27; CDR3: CASSPIALTSGSYEQYF; DNA: TGTGCCAGCAGTCCGATCGCCCTGACTAGCGGCTCCTACGAGCAGTACTTC
D: TRBD2; size: .; J: TRBJ2-5; V: TRBV3-1/TRBV3-2; CDR3: CASSQARRLVGGETQYF; DNA: TGTGCCAGCAGCCAAGCCCGAAGACTAGTGGGGGGGGAGACCCAGTACTTC
D: .; size: once; J: TRBJ1-2; V: TRBV4-1; CDR3: CASSQVSGSSYGYTF; DNA: TGCGCCAGCAGCCAAGTTTCAGGGTCTAGCTATGGCTACACCTTC
D: .; size: .; J: TRBJ1-1; V: TRBV15; CDR3: CATRRQQNTEAFF; DNA: TGTGCCACCCGGAGACAGCAGAACACTGAAGCTTTCTTT
D: TRBD2; size: .; J: TRBJ2-3; V: TRBV7-6; CDR3: CASKQRGTDTQYF; DNA: TGTGCCAGTAAACAGCGGGGGACAGATACGCAGTATTTT
D: .; size: .; J: TRBJ1-4; V: TRBV29-1; CDR3: CSVGWGVEKLFF; DNA: TGCAGCGTTGGTTGGGGGGTTGAAAAACTGTTTTTT
D: TRBD2; size: .; J: TRBJ2-5; V: TRBV30; CDR3: CAWSGLAALQETQYF; DNA: TGTGCCTGGAGTGGACTAGCGGCCCTCCAAGAGACCCAGTACTTC
D: TRBD1; size: .; J: TRBJ1-2; V: TRBV27; CDR3: CASRGPDRGGYGYTF; DNA: TGTGCCAGCAGGGGCCCGGACAGGGGTGGCTATGGCTACACCTTC
D: .; size: .; J: TRBJ2-3; V: TRBV5-1; CDR3: CASSLGGQDTDTQYF; DNA: TGCGCCAGCAGCTTGGGGGGACAAGACACAGATACGCAGTATTTT
D: TRBD2; size: .; J: TRBJ2-1; V: TRBV28; CDR3: CASKTSASGGYNEQFF; DNA: TGTGCCAGCAAAACGTCGGCTAGCGGGGGATACAATGAGCAGTTCTTC
D: .; size: .; J: TRBJ2-7; V: TRBV10-1; CDR3: CASSGGVGAYEQYF; DNA: TGCGCCAGCAGTGGGGGGGTAGGGGCCTACGAGCAGTACTTC
D: .; size: .; J: TRBJ2-5; V: TRBV9; CDR3: CASSPRTAKAETQYF; DNA: TGTGCCAGCAGCCCTAGGACAGCGAAGGCAGAGACCCAGTACTTC
D: .; size: .; J: TRBJ1-5; V: TRBV4-2; CDR3: CASSQDRVQPQHF; DNA: TGTGCCAGCAGCCAAGACCGGGTTCAGCCCCAGCATTTT
D: .; size: .; J: TRBJ2-1; V: TRBV28; CDR3: CASSLVKSRGYNEQFF; DNA: TGTGCCAGCAGTTTAGTCAAGTCGCGGGGCTACAATGAGCAGTTCTTC
D: .; size: .; J: TRBJ2-3; V: TRBV25-1; CDR3: CASSTGIRDTQYF; DNA: TGTGCCAGCAGTACAGGGATTCGGGATACGCAGTATTTT
D: TRBD2; size: .; J: TRBJ2-1; V: TRBV5-1; CDR3: CASSSDASGINNEQFF; DNA: TGCGCCAGCAGCTCAGACGCTAGCGGGATCAACAATGAGCAGTTCTTC
D: TRBD1; size: .; J: TRBJ1-2; V: TRBV4-1; CDR3: CASSQTQGPRGGYTF; DNA: TGCGCCAGCAGCCAAACACAGGGGCCGCGGGGTGGCTACACCTTC
D: TRBD2; size: .; J: TRBJ2-5; V: TRBV3-1/TRBV3-2; CDR3: CASSQDRVAGGETQYF; DNA: TGTGCCAGCAGCCAAGATAGGGTAGCGGGAGGGGAGACCCAGTACTTC
D: TRBD1; size: .; J: TRBJ2-2; V: TRBV24-1; CDR3: CATSVDRVGDTGELFF; DNA: TGTGCCACCAGTGTCGACAGGGTAGGCGACACCGGGGAGCTGTTTTTT
D: .; size: .; J: TRBJ2-2; V: TRBV3-1/TRBV3-2; CDR3: CASSLKGVNTGELFF; DNA: TGTGCCAGCAGCCTAAAGGGGGTGAACACCGGGGAGCTGTTTTTT
D: .; size: .; J: TRBJ1-5; V: TRBV15; CDR3: CATTRGSNQPQHF; DNA: TGTGCCACCACCCGGGGTTCCAATCAGCCCCAGCATTTT
D: .; size: .; J: TRBJ2-5; V: TRBV11-3; CDR3: CASSLGGGETQYF; DNA: TGTGCCAGCAGCTTAGGGGGGGGCGAGACCCAGTACTTC
D: TRBD1; size: once; J: TRBJ2-7; V: TRBV5-1; CDR3: CASSSDRGNYEQYF; DNA: TGCGCCAGCAGCTCGGACAGGGGAAACTACGAGCAGTACTTC
D: .; size: .; J: TRBJ2-3; V: TRBV11-3; CDR3: CASSLDSRPGPGAHTQYF; DNA: TGTGCCAGCAGCTTAGATTCCCGACCCGGTCCAGGCGCACATACGCAGTATTTT
D: TRBD1; size: .; J: TRBJ1-2; V: TRBV5-1; CDR3: CASRTSTGINYGYTF; DNA: TGCGCCAGCAGGACGTCGACAGGGATAAACTATGGCTACACCTTC
D: .; size: .; J: TRBJ2-1; V: TRBV3-1/TRBV3-2; CDR3: CASSRGGEYNEQFF; DNA: TGTGCCAGCAGCCGAGGCGGGGAATACAATGAGCAGTTCTTC
D: .; size: once; J: TRBJ1-6; V: TRBV5-4; CDR3: CASSLKSRGQNSPLHF; DNA: TGTGCCAGCAGCTTGAAGTCGAGAGGACAAAATTCACCCCTCCACTTT
D: .; size: few; J: TRBJ2-7; V: TRBV6-5; CDR3: CASRRGPNYEQYF; DNA: TGTGCCAGCAGGAGAGGGCCTAACTACGAGCAGTACTTC
D: .; size: .; J: TRBJ2-1; V: TRBV2; CDR3: CASSDFRGNEQFF; DNA: TGTGCCAGCAGTGATTTTCGGGGAAATGAGCAGTTCTTC
D: TRBD2; size: .; J: TRBJ2-3; V: TRBV5-1; CDR3: CASSLWSSGGSTDTQYF; DNA: TGCGCCAGCAGCTTGTGGTCTAGCGGGGGGAGCACAGATACGCAGTATTTT
D: .; size: .; J: TRBJ1-1; V: TRBV19; CDR3: CASPYRANTEAFF; DNA: TGTGCCAGTCCCTACAGGGCGAACACTGAAGCTTTCTTT
D: TRBD1; size: .; J: TRBJ2-7; V: TRBV6-6; CDR3: CASKYAPTGGLYEQYF; DNA: TGTGCCAGCAAGTACGCCCCCACAGGGGGCTTATACGAGCAGTACTTC
D: .; size: .; J: TRBJ1-5; V: TRBV27; CDR3: CASSLSSLDRNNQPQHF; DNA: TGTGCCAGCAGTTTATCGTCACTCGACAGGAATAATCAGCCCCAGCATTTT
D: .; size: .; J: TRBJ2-7; V: TRBV6-5; CDR3: CASSYSSGKAYEQYF; DNA: TGTGCCAGCAGTTACTCTAGCGGCAAGGCCTACGAGCAGTACTTC
D: TRBD2; size: .; J: TRBJ2-3; V: TRBV9; CDR3: CASSALGLAGGNTQYF; DNA: TGTGCCAGCAGCGCCCTTGGACTAGCGGGAGGGAACACGCAGTATTTT
D: .; size: .; J: TRBJ2-2; V: TRBV11-2; CDR3: CASSLEREGELFF; DNA: TGTGCCAGCAGCTTAGAGAGGGAAGGGGAGCTGTTTTTT
D: .; size: .; J: TRBJ1-2; V: TRBV10-2; CDR3: CASRPLERLYGYTF; DNA: TGCGCCAGCAGGCCCCTTGAGCGACTCTATGGCTACACCTTC
D: .; size: .; J: TRBJ2-2; V: TRBV19; CDR3: CASNRGPSTGLGGPGELFF; DNA: TGTGCCAGTAACAGGGGACCAAGTACGGGACTAGGGGGTCCCGGGGAGCTGTTTTTT
D: TRBD1; size: .; J: TRBJ1-4; V: TRBV19; CDR3: CASSLGQRATNEKLFF; DNA: TGTGCCAGTAGTCTGGGACAGCGGGCAACTAATGAAAAACTGTTTTTT